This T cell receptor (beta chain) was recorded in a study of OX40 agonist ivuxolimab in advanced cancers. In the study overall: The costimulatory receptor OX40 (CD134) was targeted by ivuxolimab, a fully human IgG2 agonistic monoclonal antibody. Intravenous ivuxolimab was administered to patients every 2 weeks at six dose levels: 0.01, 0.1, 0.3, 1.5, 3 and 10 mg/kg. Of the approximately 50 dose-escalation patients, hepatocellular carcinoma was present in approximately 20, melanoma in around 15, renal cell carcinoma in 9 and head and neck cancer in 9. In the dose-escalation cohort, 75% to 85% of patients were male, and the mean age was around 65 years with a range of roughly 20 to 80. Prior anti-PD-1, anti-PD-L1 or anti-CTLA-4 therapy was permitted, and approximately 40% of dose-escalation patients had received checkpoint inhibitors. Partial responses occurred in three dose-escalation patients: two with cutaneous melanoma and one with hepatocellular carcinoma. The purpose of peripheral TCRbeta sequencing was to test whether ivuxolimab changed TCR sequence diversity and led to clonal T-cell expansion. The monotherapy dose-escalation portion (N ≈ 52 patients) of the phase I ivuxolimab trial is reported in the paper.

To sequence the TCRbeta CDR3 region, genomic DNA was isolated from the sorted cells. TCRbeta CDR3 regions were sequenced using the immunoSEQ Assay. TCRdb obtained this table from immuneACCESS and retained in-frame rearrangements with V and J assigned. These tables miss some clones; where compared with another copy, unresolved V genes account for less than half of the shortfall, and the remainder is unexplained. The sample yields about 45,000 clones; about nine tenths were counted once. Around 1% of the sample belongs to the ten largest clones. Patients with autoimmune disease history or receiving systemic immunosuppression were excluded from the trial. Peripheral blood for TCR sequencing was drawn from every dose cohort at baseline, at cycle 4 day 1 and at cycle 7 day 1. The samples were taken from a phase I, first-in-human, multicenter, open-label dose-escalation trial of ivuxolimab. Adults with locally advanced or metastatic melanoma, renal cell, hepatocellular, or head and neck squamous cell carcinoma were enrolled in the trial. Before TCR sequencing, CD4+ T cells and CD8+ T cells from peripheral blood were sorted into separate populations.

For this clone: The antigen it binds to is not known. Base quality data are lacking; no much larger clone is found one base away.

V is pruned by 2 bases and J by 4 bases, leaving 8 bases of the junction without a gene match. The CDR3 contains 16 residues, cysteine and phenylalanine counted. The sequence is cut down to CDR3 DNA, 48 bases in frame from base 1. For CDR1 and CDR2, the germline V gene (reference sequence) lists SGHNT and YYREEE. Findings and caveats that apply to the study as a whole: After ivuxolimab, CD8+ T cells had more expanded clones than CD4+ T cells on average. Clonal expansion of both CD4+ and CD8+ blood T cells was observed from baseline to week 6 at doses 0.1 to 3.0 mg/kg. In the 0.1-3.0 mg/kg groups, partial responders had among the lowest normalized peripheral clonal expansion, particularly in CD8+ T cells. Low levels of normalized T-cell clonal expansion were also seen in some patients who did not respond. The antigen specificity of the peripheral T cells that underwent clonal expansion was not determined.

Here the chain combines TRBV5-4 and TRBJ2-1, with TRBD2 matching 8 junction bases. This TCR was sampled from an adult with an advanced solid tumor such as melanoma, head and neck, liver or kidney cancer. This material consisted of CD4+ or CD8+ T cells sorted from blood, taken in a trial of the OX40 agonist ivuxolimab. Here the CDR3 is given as CASSFSGTRLYNEQFF. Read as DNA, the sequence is TGTGCCAGCAGCTTCTCCGGGACTAGGCTTTACAATGAGCAGTTCTTC. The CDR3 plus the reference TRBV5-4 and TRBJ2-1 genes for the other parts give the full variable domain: ETGVTQSPTHLIKTRGQQVTLRCSSQSGHNTVSWYQQALGQGPQFIFQYYREEENGRGNFPPRFSGLQFPNYSSELNVNALELDDSALYLCASSFSGTRLYNEQFFGPGTRLTVL.